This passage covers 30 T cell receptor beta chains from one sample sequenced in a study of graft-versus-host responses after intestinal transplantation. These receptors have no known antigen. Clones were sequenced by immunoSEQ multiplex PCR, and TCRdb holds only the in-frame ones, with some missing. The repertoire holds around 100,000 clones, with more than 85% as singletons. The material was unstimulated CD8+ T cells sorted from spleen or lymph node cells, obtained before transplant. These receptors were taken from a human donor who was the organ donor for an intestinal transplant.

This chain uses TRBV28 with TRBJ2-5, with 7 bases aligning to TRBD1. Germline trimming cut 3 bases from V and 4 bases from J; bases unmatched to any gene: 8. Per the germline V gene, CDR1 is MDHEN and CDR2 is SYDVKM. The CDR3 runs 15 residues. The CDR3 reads CASSFGQGDGETQYF. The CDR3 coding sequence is TGTGCCAGCAGTTTCGGGCAGGGGGATGGAGAGACCCAGTACTTC.

Here the CDR3 reads CAWRTEREAFF. CDR3 sequence (DNA): TGTGCCTGGAGGACCGAGCGTGAAGCTTTCTTT. The V call is TRBV30, the J call TRBJ1-1; the D is unclear. This CDR3 contains 11 residues. The V end lost 3 bases, the J end lost 7 bases, and 9 bases lay between the germline ends. The germline gives CDR1 GTSNPN, CDR2 SVGIG (reference sequence).

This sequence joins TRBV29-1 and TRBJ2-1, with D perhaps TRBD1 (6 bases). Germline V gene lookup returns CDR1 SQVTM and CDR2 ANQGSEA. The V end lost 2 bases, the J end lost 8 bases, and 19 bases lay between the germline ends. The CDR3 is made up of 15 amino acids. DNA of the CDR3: TGCAGCGTTGAACCTTGGAAGGGGGTAGGGGATGAGCAGTTCTTC. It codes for CSVEPWKGVGDEQFF.

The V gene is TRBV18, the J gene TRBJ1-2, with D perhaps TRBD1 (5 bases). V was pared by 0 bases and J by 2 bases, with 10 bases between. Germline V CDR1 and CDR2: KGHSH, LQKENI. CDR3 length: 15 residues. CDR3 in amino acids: CASSPPRGGNYGYTF. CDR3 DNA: TGTGCCAGCTCACCACCCCGGGGCGGCAACTATGGCTACACCTTC.

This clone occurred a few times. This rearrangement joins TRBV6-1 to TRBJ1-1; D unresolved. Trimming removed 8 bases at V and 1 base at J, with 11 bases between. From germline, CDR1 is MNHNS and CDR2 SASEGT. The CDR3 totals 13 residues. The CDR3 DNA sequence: TGTGCCAGCCTGAACCCAACGAACACTGAAGCTTTCTTT. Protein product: CASLNPTNTEAFF.

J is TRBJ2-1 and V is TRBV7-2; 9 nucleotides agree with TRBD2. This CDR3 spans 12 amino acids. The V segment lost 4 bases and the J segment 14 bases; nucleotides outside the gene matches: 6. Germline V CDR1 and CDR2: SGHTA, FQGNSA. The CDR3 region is CASSSGLAWEFF. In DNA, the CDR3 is TGTGCCAGCAGCTCGGGACTAGCATGGGAGTTCTTC.

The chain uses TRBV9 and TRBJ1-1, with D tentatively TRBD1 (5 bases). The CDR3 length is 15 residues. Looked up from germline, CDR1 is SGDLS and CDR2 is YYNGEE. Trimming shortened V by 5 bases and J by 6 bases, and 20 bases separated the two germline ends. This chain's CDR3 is CASRYFRQTFSEAFF. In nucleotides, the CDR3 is TGTGCCAGCAGGTATTTTAGACAGACCTTTTCTGAAGCTTTCTTT.

The DNA for the CDR3 is TGTGCCTGGAGTGTACGACCTAGCCAAGAGACCCAGTACTTC. As protein: CAWSVRPSQETQYF. This chain uses TRBV30 with TRBJ2-5; D is ambiguous. The germline V gene encodes CDR1 GTSNPN and CDR2 SVGIG (reference sequence). V was shortened by 0 bases and J by 1 base, with 9 bases between the two germline ends. The CDR3 consists of 14 residues. Supplemented by reference TRBV30 and TRBJ2-5, the full variable domain reads SQTIHQWPATLVQPVGSPLSLECTVEGTSNPNLYWYRQAAGRGLQLLFYSVGIGQISSEVPQNLSASRPQDRQFILSSKKLLLSDSGFYLCAWSVRPSQETQYFGPGTRLLVL.

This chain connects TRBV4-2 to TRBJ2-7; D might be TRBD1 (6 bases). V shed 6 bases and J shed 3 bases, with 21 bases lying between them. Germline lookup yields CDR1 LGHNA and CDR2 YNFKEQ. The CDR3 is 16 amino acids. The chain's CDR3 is CASSQGPEDSYYEQYF. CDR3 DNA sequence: TGTGCCAGCAGTCAGGGCCCCGAGGACAGTTACTACGAGCAGTACTTC.

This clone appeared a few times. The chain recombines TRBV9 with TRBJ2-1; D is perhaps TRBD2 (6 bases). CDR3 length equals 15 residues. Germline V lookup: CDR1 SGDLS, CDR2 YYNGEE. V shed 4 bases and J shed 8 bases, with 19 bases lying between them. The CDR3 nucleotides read TGTGCCAGCAGCCAAGGGAGTAGCGGCACGTATGAGCAGTTCTTC. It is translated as CASSQGSSGTYEQFF. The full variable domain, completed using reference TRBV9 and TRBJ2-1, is DSGVTQTPKHLITATGQRVTLRCSPRSGDLSVYWYQQSLDQGLQFLIQYYNGEERAKGNILERFSAQQFPDLHSELNLSSLELGDSALYFCASSQGSSGTYEQFFGPGTRLTVL.

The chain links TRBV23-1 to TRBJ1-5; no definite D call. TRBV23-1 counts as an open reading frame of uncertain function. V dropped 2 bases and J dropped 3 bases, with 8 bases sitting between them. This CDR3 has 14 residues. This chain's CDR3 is CASSQGRLNQPQHF. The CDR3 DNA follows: TGCGCCAGCAGTCAAGGACGGCTCAATCAGCCCCAGCATTTT.

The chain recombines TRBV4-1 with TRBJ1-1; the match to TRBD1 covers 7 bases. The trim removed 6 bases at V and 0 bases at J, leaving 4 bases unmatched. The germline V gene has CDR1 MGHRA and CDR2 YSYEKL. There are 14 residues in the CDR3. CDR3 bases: TGCGCCAGCAGTCCGGGACAGATGAACACTGAAGCTTTCTTT. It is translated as CASSPGQMNTEAFF.

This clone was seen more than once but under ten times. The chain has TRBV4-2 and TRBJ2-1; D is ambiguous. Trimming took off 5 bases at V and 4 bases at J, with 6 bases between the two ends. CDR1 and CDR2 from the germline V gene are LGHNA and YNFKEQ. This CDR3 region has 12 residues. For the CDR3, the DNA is TGTGCCAGCAGCGCTGTGTACAATGAGCAGTTCTTC. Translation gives CASSAVYNEQFF.

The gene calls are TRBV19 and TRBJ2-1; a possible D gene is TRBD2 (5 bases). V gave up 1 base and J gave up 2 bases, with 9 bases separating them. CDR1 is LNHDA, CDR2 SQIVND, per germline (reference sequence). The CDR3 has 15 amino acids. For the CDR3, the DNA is TGTGCCAGTAGTATAGGGGCCGGGACCTACAATGAGCAGTTCTTC. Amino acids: CASSIGAGTYNEQFF.

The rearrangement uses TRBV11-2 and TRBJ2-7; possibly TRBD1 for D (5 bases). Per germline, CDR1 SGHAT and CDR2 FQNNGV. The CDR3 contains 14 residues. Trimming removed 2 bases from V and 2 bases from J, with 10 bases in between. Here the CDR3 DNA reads TGTGCCAGCAGCTTATTATTGGGGCCCTACGAGCAGTACTTC. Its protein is CASSLLLGPYEQYF.

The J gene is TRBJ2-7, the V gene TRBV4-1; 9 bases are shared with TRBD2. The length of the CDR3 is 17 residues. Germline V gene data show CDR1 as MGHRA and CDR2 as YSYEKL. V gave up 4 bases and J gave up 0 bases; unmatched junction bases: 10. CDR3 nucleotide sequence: TGCGCCAGCAGCCTAACAGCCTCGACTAGCGGCTCCTACGAGCAGTACTTC. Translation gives CASSLTASTSGSYEQYF.

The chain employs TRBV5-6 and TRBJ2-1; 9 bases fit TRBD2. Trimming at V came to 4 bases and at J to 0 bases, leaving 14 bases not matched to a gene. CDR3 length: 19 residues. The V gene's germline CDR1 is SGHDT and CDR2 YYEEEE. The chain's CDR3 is CASSPPSLAGPFSYNEQFF. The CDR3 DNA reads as TGTGCCAGCAGCCCCCCGAGCCTAGCGGGACCCTTCTCCTACAATGAGCAGTTCTTC.

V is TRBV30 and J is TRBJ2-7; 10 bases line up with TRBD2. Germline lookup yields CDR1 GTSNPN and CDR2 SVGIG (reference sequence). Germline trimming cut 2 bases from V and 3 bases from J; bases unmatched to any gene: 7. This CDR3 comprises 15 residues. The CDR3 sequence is CAWSWASGSSYEQYF. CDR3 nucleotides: TGTGCCTGGAGTTGGGCTAGCGGGAGCAGCTACGAGCAGTACTTC.

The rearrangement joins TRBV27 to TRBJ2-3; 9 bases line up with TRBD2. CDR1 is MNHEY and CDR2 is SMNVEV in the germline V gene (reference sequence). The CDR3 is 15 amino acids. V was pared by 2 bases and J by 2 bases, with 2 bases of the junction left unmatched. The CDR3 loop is CASSLLAGNTDTQYF. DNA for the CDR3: TGTGCCAGCAGTTTACTAGCGGGGAACACAGATACGCAGTATTTT.

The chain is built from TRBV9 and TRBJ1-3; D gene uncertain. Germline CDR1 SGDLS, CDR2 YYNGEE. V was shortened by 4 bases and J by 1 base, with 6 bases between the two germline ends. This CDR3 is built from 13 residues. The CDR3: CASSPNSGNTIYF. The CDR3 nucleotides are TGTGCCAGCAGCCCCAATTCTGGAAACACCATATATTTT.

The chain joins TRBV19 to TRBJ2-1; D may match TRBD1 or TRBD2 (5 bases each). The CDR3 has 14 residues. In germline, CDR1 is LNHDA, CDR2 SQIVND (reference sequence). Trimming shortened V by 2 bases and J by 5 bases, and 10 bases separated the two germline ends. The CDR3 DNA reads TGTGCCAGTAGTATACTAGAGGGGAACAATGAGCAGTTCTTC. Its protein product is CASSILEGNNEQFF.

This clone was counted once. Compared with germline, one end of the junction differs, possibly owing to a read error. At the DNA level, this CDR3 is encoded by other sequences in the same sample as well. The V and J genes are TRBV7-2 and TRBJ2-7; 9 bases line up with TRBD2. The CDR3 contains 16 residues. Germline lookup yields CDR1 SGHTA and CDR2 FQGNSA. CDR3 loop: CASSPSGLAVIHEQYF. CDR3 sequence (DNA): TGTGCCAGCAGCCCCTCGGGACTAGCCGTTATCCACGAGCAGTACTTT. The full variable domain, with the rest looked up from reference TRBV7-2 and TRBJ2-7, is GAGVSQSPSNKVTEKGKDVELRCDPISGHTALYWYRQSLGQGLEFLIYFQGNSAPDKSGLPSDRFSAERTGGSVSTLTIQRTQQEDSAVYLCASSPSGLAVIHEQYFGPGTRLTVT.

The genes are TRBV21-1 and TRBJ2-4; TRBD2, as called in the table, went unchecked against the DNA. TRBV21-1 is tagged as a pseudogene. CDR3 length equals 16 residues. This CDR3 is CASSNGTSIPGDIQYF. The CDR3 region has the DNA TGTGCCAGCAGCAACGGGACTAGCATACCGGGGGACATTCAGTACTTC.

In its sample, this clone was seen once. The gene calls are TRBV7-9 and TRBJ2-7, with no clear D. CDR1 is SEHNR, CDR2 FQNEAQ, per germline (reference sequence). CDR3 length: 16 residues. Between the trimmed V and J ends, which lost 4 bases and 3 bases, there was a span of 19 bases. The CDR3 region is CASSSYDPVSGYEQYF. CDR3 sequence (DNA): TGTGCCAGCAGCTCATATGACCCAGTCTCGGGCTACGAGCAGTACTTC.

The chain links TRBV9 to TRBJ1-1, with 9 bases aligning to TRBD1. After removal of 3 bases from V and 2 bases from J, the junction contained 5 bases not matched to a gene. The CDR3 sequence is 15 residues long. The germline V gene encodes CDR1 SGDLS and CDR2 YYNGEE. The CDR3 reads CASSAMDRGNTEAFF. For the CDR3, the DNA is TGTGCCAGCAGCGCGATGGACAGGGGAAACACTGAAGCTTTCTTT.

The CDR3 nucleotides read TGCAGCTTCGCCTCGGGTACCGCAATAGCGGGATCCCTCTCTGGGGCCAACGTCCTGACTTTC. Protein product: CSFASGTAIAGSLSGANVLTF. This chain uses TRBV29-1 with TRBJ2-6; 8 bases are shared with TRBD2. Trimming took 8 bases from V and 0 from J; bases not matched to a gene: 24. This CDR3 is built from 21 residues. Germline values: CDR1 SQVTM, CDR2 ANQGSEA.

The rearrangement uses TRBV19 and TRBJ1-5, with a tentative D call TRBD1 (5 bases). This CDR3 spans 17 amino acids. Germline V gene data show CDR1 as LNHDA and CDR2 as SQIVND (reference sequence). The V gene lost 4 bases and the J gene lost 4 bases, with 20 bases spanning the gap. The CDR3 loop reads CASSTRWVLRENQPQHF. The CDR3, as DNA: TGTGCCAGTAGTACCAGGTGGGTGCTCAGGGAGAATCAGCCCCAGCATTTT. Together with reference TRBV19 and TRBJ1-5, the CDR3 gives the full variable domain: DGGITQSPKYLFRKEGQNVTLSCEQNLNHDAMYWYRQDPGQGLRLIYYSQIVNDFQKGDIAEGYSVSREKKESFPLTVTSAQKNPTAFYLCASSTRWVLRENQPQHFGDGTRLSIL.

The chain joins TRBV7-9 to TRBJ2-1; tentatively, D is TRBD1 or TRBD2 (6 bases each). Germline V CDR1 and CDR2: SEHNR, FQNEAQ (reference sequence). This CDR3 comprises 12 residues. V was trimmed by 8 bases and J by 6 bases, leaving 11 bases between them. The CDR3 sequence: CASLGGGNEQFF. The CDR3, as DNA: TGTGCCAGCTTGGGGGGCGGCAATGAGCAGTTCTTC.

The CDR3 nucleotides read TGTGCCAGCAGTGGAGCCGGGACAGGTTATGGCTACACCTTC. Translated: CASSGAGTGYGYTF. This sequence joins TRBV2 and TRBJ1-2; TRBD1 matches 8 bases. The V gene end was trimmed by 4 bases and the J gene end by 5 bases; junction bases not matched to a gene: 6. CDR3 size: 14 residues. Per the germline V gene, CDR1 is SNHLY and CDR2 is FYNNEI.

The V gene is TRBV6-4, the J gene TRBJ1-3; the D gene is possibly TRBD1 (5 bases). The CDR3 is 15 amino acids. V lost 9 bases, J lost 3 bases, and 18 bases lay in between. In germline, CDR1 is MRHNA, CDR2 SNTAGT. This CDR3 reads CARSPRGGGGNTIYF. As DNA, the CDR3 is TGTGCCAGGAGTCCCCGTGGGGGAGGTGGAAACACCATATATTTT.